This T cell receptor (beta chain) derives from a study of blood T cell repertoires in COVID-19. Measured with immunoSEQ multiplex PCR; TCRdb has only the in-frame clones, and not every one. The top ten clones hold 8.2% of a sample with tens of thousands of clones, roughly 89% of them seen once. The sequencing sample was made of peripheral blood. This sequence originates from a man over 45 with active COVID-19.

The CDR3 coding sequence is TGTGCCAGCAGTTTAAACAGGGTCGACGAGCAGTACTTC. Translated: CASSLNRVDEQYF. The genes are TRBV12-3 or TRBV12-4 and TRBJ2-7, with D perhaps TRBD1 (6 bases). With 2 bases removed from V and 5 bases from J, the gap between germline ends came to 10 bases. This CDR3 region has 13 residues.